Listed here is a single T cell receptor beta chain. Its antigen is currently unknown. This CDR3 is built from 14 residues. Per germline, CDR1 SGHRS and CDR2 YFSETQ. The data were taken from a study of CXCR3-negative and CXCR3-positive naive CD8 T cells. Study results and limitations: CXCR3-expressing naive cells carried TRB CDR3s more hydrophobic than those of CXCR3-negative naive cells. PBMCs showed partially decreased CXCR3 expression after cryopreservation, and most assays used fresh PBMCs. The naive subsets expressed comparable surface CD5, and the authors inferred TCR strength from TRB CDR3 properties.

The sorting of each CD8+ T cell subset was done in triplicate, at more than 250,000 cells each. The libraries of TRB cDNA were prepared using 5' RACE with UMI labels. From the 5' RACE reads, TCRdb lists one entry per CDR3 protein and no DNA. In total, the table holds roughly 140,000 distinct CDR3 sequences. The origin of this receptor is a human donor in good health. Some clones in this sample may be carry-over from other donors' samples. The chain couples TRBV5-1 to TRBJ2-3. Source material: naive CXCR3+ CD8+ T cells from blood. Subset indicated: CD45RO-CCR7+CD27+CD95- naive CD8+ T cells expressing CXCR3 (TNR3+). CDR3 protein: CASSLEQSTDTQYF.